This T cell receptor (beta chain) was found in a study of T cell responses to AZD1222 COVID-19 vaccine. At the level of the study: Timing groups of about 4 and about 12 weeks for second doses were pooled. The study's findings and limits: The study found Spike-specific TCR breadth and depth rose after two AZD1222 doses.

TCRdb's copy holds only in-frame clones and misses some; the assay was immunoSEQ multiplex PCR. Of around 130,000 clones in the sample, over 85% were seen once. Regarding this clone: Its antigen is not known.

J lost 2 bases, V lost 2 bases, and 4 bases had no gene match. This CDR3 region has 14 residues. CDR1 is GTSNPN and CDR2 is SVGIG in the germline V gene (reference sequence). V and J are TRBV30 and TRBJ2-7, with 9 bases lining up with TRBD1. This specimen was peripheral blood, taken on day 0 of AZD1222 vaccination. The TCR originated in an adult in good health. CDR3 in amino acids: CAWSYRQGAYEQYF. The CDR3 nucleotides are TGTGCCTGGAGTTATAGACAGGGGGCCTACGAGCAGTACTTC.